This T cell receptor (beta chain) emerged from a study of blood T cell repertoires in COVID-19. Study at large: COVID-19 samples from acute and convalescent phases originated in the United States, Italy and Spain. PBMCs, B-cell-depleted T cells, or T cells provided the cDNA or gDNA that made up the material.

Losses at the gene ends were 0 bases for V and 8 bases for J; bases not matched to a gene: 5. The CDR3 is 15 residues long. CDR1 and CDR2 (germline): SGHRS, YFSETQ. Study processing details: Amplification of reference gene primers provided the estimated nucleated cell counts. Some clones are missing from TCRdb's copy, which holds only in-frame ones; the method was immunoSEQ multiplex PCR. The V and J calls and clone size come from that table; D and trimming were worked out from the DNA. The profile shows approximately 92,000 clones, roughly 72% of them singletons. Sequencing was performed on peripheral blood. V gene TRBV5-1 combines with J gene TRBJ1-6, with 7 bases lining up with TRBD1. The source of this sequence is a woman in her sixties in a cohort sampled during active or convalescent COVID-19. CDR3 sequence (DNA): TGCGCCAGCAGCTTGGCTGACAGGGACGATTCACCCCTCCACTTT. This sequence encodes CASSLADRDDSPLHF.